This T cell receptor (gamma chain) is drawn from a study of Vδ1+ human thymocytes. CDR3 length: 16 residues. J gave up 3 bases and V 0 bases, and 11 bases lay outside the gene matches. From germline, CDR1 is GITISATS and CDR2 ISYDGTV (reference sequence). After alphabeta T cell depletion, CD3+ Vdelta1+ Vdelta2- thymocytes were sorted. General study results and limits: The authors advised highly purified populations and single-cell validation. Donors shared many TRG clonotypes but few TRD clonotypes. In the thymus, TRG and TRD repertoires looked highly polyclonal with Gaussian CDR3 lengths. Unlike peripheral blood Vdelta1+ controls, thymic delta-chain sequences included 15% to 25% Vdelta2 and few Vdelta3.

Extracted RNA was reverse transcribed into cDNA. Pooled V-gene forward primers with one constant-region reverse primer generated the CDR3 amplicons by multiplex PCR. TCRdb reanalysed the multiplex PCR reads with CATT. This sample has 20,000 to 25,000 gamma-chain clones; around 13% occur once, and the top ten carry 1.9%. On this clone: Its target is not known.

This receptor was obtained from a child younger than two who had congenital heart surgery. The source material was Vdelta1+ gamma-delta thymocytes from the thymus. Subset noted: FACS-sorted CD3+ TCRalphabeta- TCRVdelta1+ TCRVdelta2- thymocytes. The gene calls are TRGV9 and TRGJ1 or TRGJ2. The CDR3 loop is CALWEVVETCYYKKLF. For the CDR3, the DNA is TGTGCCTTGTGGGAGGTGGTGGAAACGTGTTATTATAAGAAACTCTTT.